The T cell receptor beta chain described here comes from a study of response to subunit inactivated influenza vaccine (dated by TCRdb to 2017 to 2018). In the study overall: The study used deep quantitative T cell receptor repertoire profiling to track responses to a trivalent subunit inactivated influenza vaccine. Findings and caveats that apply to the study as a whole: The authors suggested that each seasonal influenza vaccination may recruit only a limited number of new T cells.

Library construction relied on RT-PCR. The data were produced on an Illumina HiSeq 2500. Using fastp at Q25 and MiXCR, TCRdb reprocessed the public reads and kept productive beta chains. Under each unique CDR3 protein, matching rows form one entry showing the most common genes and DNA. This sample is represented by approximately 530,000 distinct CDR3 sequences; approximately 7.7% of them were singletons. The ten largest clonotypes hold about an eighth of the sample. Many counts were recorded for this clonotype. There is no known antigen for this receptor. No clone much larger than this one lies a single base away; base qualities are absent. The CDR3 holds 16 amino acids from the cysteine to the phenylalanine. This entry keeps only the CDR3 DNA: 48 bases, framed from base 1. The V end loses 3 bases and the J end loses 5 bases, and a stretch of 19 bases separates them. Reading the germline V gene gives CDR1 KGHSH and CDR2 LQKENI.

The V and J genes are TRBV18 and TRBJ2-5; no D segment can be confidently identified. This TCR was sampled from a man aged 50 to 69 who received an inactivated influenza vaccine. Donor details come from another sample of the same person, matched by shared clones. This sample comprised PBMCs from blood, obtained less than 30 months after vaccination. The DNA sequence is TGTGCCAGCTCACCCTTTACCACCGGCGGTCTGGAGACCCAGTACTTC. It translates to CASSPFTTGGLETQYF.